This T cell receptor beta chain was recorded in a study of Graves' ophthalmopathy and Graves' hyperthyroidism. Study-level points and caveats: Clonotypes were expanded in thyroid at above 0.001 frequency, and most also appeared in blood.

To note about this clonotype: The antigen is unknown.

The study recruited hyperthyroidism patients aged 18 to 65 who were newly diagnosed, under 2 months' duration. Other autoimmune diseases, uncontrolled infections, pregnancy or lactation led to the exclusion of patients. Symptoms, serum thyroxine and TRAb, thyroid ultrasound, and orbital computed tomography formed the diagnostic basis. For repertoire sequencing, the TCR beta CDR3 regions were amplified from RNA transcripts. An opening RT-PCR round employed HTBI primers and preceded a second-round multiplex PCR. MiXCR, applied by TCRdb to the multiplex PCR reads, yields one record per CDR3 protein. Of a few hundred thousand distinct CDR3 sequences in the sample, about 40% were seen once. V lost 8 bases and J lost 7; bases outside the gene matches: 10. The germline gives CDR1 MGHDK, CDR2 SYGVNS. The CDR3 runs to 13 residues.

Sequencing used peripheral blood or thyroid tissue (not recorded which). The receptor was isolated from an adult man with Graves' hyperthyroidism. The V gene is TRBV25-1, the J gene TRBJ2-5; TRBD1 aligns across 7 bases. CDR3 sequence (DNA): TGTGCCAGCCATGTAGGGGGCCAGGGGACCCAGTACTTC. Its protein product is CASHVGGQGTQYF.